The T cell receptor (beta chain) described here comes from a study of cytotoxic CD8 clonotypes in ibrutinib-treated CLL. This table comes from immunoSEQ multiplex PCR, and its TCRdb copy is limited to in-frame clones, with some not included. The sample lists about 130,000 clones; around 80% were seen once. Study-wide findings and caveats: Elevated clonality accompanied ibrutinib response, with a return toward baseline values at progression. Public clonotypes, rarely seen, contracted or held steady on treatment.

Genomic DNA in an amount of around 2.2 micrograms was extracted from cryopreserved PBMCs and used for the preparation of TCR beta libraries. CDR3 length: 16 residues. Germline CDR1 and CDR2: SSHAT and FNYEAQ (reference sequence). Only a few counts were recorded for this clone. Its target is not known. The junction departs from germline at one end; a sequencing error may be responsible. The genes are TRBV7-7 and TRBJ2-5; TRBD1 aligns across 11 bases. The clonotype comes from a human donor with chronic lymphocytic leukemia. The sample in question was PBMCs, obtained after 12 months of ibrutinib treatment. CDR3 in amino acids: CASSSSGTGGMKTQYF. The DNA of the CDR3 is TGTGCTAGCAGCTCGTCCGGGACAGGGGGAATGAAGACCCAGTACTTC.